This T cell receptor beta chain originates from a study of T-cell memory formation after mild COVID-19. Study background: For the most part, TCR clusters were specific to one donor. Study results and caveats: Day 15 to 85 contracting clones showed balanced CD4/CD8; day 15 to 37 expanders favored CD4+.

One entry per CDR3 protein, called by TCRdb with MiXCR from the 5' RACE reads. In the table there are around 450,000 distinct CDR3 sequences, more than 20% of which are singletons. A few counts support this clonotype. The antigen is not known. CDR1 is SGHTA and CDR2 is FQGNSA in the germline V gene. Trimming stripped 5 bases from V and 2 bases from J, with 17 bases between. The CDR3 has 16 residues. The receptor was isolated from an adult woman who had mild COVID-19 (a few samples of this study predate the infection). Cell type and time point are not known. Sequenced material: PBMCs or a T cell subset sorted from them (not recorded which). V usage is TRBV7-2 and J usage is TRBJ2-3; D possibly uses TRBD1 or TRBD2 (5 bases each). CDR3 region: CASSRRDQGATDTQYF. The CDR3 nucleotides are TGTGCCAGCAGCCGCCGGGACCAGGGTGCCACAGATACGCAGTATTTT.